This T cell receptor (beta chain) was sequenced during a study of blood T cell repertoires in COVID-19. Whole-study context: In each case, the material was cDNA or gDNA derived from T cells, B-cell-depleted T cells, or PBMCs.

Authors' processing steps: Amplification with reference gene primers provided the estimates of nucleated cell counts. The repertoire was sequenced with immunoSEQ multiplex PCR; TCRdb's copy has only in-frame clones and lacks some. V, J and clone size are taken as reported in that table, and D and trimming were inferred from the DNA itself. Of approximately 69,000 clones in the sample, more than 80% were seen once. Trimming removed 4 bases from V and 5 bases from J, with 3 bases in between. The CDR3 runs 11 residues. The chain couples TRBV12-3 or TRBV12-4 to TRBJ2-1; no clear D gene. This clonotype was sampled from a man aged 45 to 65 with COVID-19, enrolled during active disease. The sequencing sample was made of peripheral blood. CDR3 nucleotides: TGTGCCAGCAGTTCGGACAATGAGCAGTTCTTC. It is translated as CASSSDNEQFF.